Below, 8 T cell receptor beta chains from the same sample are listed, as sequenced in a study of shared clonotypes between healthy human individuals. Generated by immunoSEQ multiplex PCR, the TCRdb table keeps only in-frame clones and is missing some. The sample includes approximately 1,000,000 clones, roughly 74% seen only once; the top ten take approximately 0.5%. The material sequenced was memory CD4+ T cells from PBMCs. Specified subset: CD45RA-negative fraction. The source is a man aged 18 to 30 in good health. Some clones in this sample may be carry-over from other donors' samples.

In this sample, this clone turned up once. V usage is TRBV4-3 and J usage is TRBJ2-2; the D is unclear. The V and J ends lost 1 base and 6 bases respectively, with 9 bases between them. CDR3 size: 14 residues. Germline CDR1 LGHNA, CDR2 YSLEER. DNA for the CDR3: TGCGCCAGCAGCCAAGTTGGTGTGGCCGGGGAGCTGTTTTTT. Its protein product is CASSQVGVAGELFF.

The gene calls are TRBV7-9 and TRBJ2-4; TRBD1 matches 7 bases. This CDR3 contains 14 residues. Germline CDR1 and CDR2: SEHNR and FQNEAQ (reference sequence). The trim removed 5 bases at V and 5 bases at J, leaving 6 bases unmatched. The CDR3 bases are TGTGCCAGCAGCATACAGGGGCTTGAAAACATTCAGTACTTC. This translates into CASSIQGLENIQYF.

CDR3 region: CASSPGQGGQPQHF. CDR3 nucleotide sequence: TGTGCCAGCAGCCCAGGACAGGGAGGGCAGCCCCAGCATTTT. The J gene is TRBJ1-5, the V gene TRBV16; 8 nucleotides line up with TRBD1. Germline lookup yields CDR1 KGHSY and CDR2 FQNENV. The CDR3 runs 14 residues. Trimming cost V 4 bases and J 7 bases; bases outside gene matches: 6.

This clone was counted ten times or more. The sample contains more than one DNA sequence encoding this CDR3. The DNA of the CDR3 is TGTGCCAGCAGTTTAGTTCGGGATACGCAAGAGACCCAGTACTTC. Its translation is CASSLVRDTQETQYF. This chain connects TRBV28 to TRBJ2-5; D may be TRBD2 (5 bases). CDR1 and CDR2 (germline): MDHEN, SYDVKM. V gave up 2 bases and J gave up 2 bases, with 12 bases separating them. CDR3 length equals 15 residues.

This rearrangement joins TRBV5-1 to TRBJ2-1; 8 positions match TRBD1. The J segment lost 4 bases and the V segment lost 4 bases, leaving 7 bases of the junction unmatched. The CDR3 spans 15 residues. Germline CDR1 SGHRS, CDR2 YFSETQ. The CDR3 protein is CASSHGQGNYNEQFF. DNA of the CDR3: TGCGCCAGCAGCCATGGACAGGGAAATTACAATGAGCAGTTCTTC.

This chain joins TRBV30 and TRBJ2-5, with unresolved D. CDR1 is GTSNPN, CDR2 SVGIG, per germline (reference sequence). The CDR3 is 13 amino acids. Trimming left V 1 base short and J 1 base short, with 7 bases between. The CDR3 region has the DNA TGTGCCTGGAGTGGAGCTAGCCAAGAGACCCAGTACTTC. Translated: CAWSGASQETQYF. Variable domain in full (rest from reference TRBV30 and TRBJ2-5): SQTIHQWPATLVQPVGSPLSLECTVEGTSNPNLYWYRQAAGRGLQLLFYSVGIGQISSEVPQNLSASRPQDRQFILSSKKLLLSDSGFYLCAWSGASQETQYFGPGTRLLVL.

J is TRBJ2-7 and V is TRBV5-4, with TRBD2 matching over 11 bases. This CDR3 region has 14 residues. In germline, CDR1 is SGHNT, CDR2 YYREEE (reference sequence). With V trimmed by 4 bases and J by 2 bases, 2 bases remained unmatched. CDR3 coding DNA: TGTGCCAGCAGCGTAGCGGGAGGGCCCTACGAGCAGTACTTC. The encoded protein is CASSVAGGPYEQYF.

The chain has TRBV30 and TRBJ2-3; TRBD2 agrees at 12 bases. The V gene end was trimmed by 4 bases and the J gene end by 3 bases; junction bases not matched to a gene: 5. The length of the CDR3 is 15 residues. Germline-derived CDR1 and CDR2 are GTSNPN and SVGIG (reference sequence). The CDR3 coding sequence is TGTGCCTGGACTAGCGGGAGGGCCAGTACAGATACGCAGTATTTT. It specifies CAWTSGRASTDTQYF.